This T cell receptor (beta chain) was retrieved from a study of shared clonotypes between healthy human individuals. It was across several immunoSEQ plates that each subset's genomic DNA was evenly split. Sequencing used immunoSEQ multiplex PCR; TCRdb keeps in-frame clones, though not all of them. The profile shows around 500,000 clones, over 65% of them singletons. The germline CDR1 and CDR2 sequences are SGHAT and FQNNGV. V lost 1 base to trimming and J lost 4 bases, with 14 bases between them. This CDR3 is 16 amino acids long. This TCR was recovered from a woman aged 40 to 50 in good health. Some clones in this sample may be carry-over from other donors' samples. The V and J genes are TRBV11-2 and TRBJ2-1; D perhaps matches TRBD1 (5 bases). Sequenced sample: PBMCs. In nucleotides, the CDR3 is TGTGCCAGCAGCTTAGCCGTAGGGGCTTCTTACAATGAGCAGTTCTTC. It encodes CASSLAVGASYNEQFF.